This TCR beta chain is from a study of shared clonotypes between healthy human individuals. The study, taken as a whole, reports: An anticipated effect of sequencing depth on clonotype sharing among donors was recognized. Naive subsets tended to show greater estimated richness than memory subsets.

Genomic DNA from each subset was divided evenly over several immunoSEQ plates. Authors' data handling: From ImmunoSEQ came sequences covering only the junction and carrying no quality scores, so filtering differed. Produced via immunoSEQ multiplex PCR; TCRdb's table is partial and in-frame only. That table supplies the V and J calls and clone size; D and trimming were determined from the DNA. The table lists roughly 2.4 million clones, 95% of them singletons, with less than 0.15% in the top ten. A word on this clone: No antigen is known for it.

The CDR3 consists of 16 residues. Germline V gives CDR1 PRHDT, CDR2 FYEKMQ (reference sequence). Trimming pared 4 bases from V and 5 bases from J, leaving 21 bases between. The TCR comes from a man younger than 30 in good health. The sequenced sample was naive CD4+ T cells sorted from blood. Subset noted: CD45RA+ positively selected. The J gene is TRBJ2-7, the V gene TRBV13; D is ambiguous. Written as DNA, the CDR3 is TGTGCCAGCAGCTCCCAACGATGGCCTCTGAAGAACGAGCAGTACTTC. This sequence encodes CASSSQRWPLKNEQYF.